This TCR beta chain was captured by sequencing in a study of cytomegalovirus exposure and HLA in healthy donors. Across the whole study: For the approximately 400 genotyped donors, more than 80% fell within the Caucasian-associated ancestry cluster. Broader study findings: Usually a TCR sequence was rare, but some public TCRs were found in many donors.

The PCR had 60 Vbeta and 13 Jbeta primers. Using immunoSEQ multiplex PCR, the repertoire was profiled, and TCRdb retains in-frame clones only, with some absent. The sample lists about 120,000 clones, over 65% occurring once. On this clone: The antigen is not known. Mismatch with germline at one junction end may stem from a read error.

Germline V lookup: CDR1 SEHNR, CDR2 FQNEAQ (reference sequence). There are 16 residues in the CDR3. The sequence derives from a woman in her twenties or thirties in good health and CMV-seropositive. Sequenced input: PBMCs. The chain recombines TRBV7-9 with TRBJ1-3; 7 bases align to TRBD1. The CDR3 sequence is CASSTRQGASGNTVYF. The CDR3 nucleotides read TGTGCCAGCAGCACAAGACAGGGCGCGAGCGGAAACACCGTATATTTT. Full variable domain (remainder filled in from reference TRBV7-9 and TRBJ1-3): DTGVSQNPRHKITKRGQNVTFRCDPISEHNRLYWYRQTLGQGPEFLTYFQNEAQLEKSRLLSDRFSAERPKGSFSTLEIQRTEQGDSAMYLCASSTRQGASGNTVYFGEGSWLTVV.